Listed below are T cell receptor beta chains from one sample, sequenced in a study of cytomegalovirus exposure and HLA in healthy donors. Sequenced by immunoSEQ multiplex PCR; TCRdb stores in-frame clones only, minus some. The profile shows under 100,000 clones, 62% of them singletons. Sequenced material: PBMCs. The receptor set was obtained from a woman aged 25 to 45 in good health and CMV-seropositive. CDR3s include the opening cysteine and the closing phenylalanine or tryptophan. D genes are given only for firm matches. Size values are once, few and many counts, or a class for expanded clones, and some rows have none.

clone size	D gene	V gene	J gene	CDR3 DNA	CDR3 protein
.	.	TRBV11-2	TRBJ2-3	TGTGCCAGCAGCTCCTCCTTCCCGAGCACAGATACGCAGTATTTT	CASSSSFPSTDTQYF
.	.	TRBV11-2	TRBJ1-1	TGTGCCAGCAGCCCACAGGGCGGCACTGAAGCTTTCTTT	CASSPQGGTEAFF
.	.	TRBV4-1	TRBJ2-5	TGCGCCAGCAGCCAATCCTCGACTAGGTCTTCCGAGACCCAGTACTTC	CASSQSSTRSSETQYF
once	TRBD1	TRBV6-5	TRBJ2-2	TGTGCCAGCAGAGGACAGGGGGCCACCGGGGAGCTGTTTTTT	CASRGQGATGELFF
.	.	TRBV5-5	TRBJ1-1	TGTGCCAGCAGCTTATTTGGCTCGAGGGAATACGCTTTCTTT	CASSLFGSREYAFF
.	.	TRBV19	TRBJ1-5	TGTGCCAGTAGTATATTGCCGGCGGGGCAGCCCCAGCATTTT	CASSILPAGQPQHF
.	.	TRBV15	TRBJ1-1	TGTGCCACCAGCAGAGATCAGCGGCCTATCACTGAAGCTTTCTTT	CATSRDQRPITEAFF
.	.	TRBV28	TRBJ2-1	TGTGCCAGCATACCCGGGGGAGCCTACAATGAGCAGTTCTTC	CASIPGGAYNEQFF
.	TRBD2	TRBV7-8	TRBJ2-1	TGTGCCAGCAGCTTAGGCTCTCGCGGGGGGGAATACAATGAGCAGTTCTTC	CASSLGSRGGEYNEQFF
.	.	TRBV7-8	TRBJ1-5	TGTGCCAGCAGCTTAACCGTCCTCGGGGGAGGCCAGCCCCAGCATTTT	CASSLTVLGGGQPQHF
.	.	TRBV27	TRBJ1-1	TGTGCCAGCAGTTTATCACCAGGCCCACGTAAAGCTTTCTTT	CASSLSPGPRKAFF
.	.	TRBV4-1	TRBJ1-5	TGCGCCAGCAGCCAAGATCGGTTCGGGAATCAGCCCCAGCATTTT	CASSQDRFGNQPQHF
.	TRBD1	TRBV2	TRBJ1-5	TGTGCCAGCAGCCGACAGGGGGCGGGGGTCCAACCCCAGCATTTT	CASSRQGAGVQPQHF
.	.	TRBV5-1	TRBJ1-6	TGCGCCAGCAGCTTGGGGGACACGGGCTCCTATAATTCACCCCTCCACTTT	CASSLGDTGSYNSPLHF
few	TRBD1	TRBV19	TRBJ2-1	TGTGCCAGTAGTCCGCCGGGACAGGGCTCCCCAAATGAGCAGTTCTTC	CASSPPGQGSPNEQFF
.	.	TRBV10-1	TRBJ1-1	TGCGCCAGCAGTTTTACAGCGAACACTGAAGCTTTCTTT	CASSFTANTEAFF
.	TRBD2	TRBV5-3	TRBJ2-3	TGTGCCAGAAGCAATCCTTTAGCGGGGGCCACAGATACGCAGTATTTT	CARSNPLAGATDTQYF
.	TRBD2	TRBV5-4	TRBJ2-5	TGTGCCAGCAGCTTGGTGGTGGGGGGGGGTAAGAAAGAGACCCAGTACTTC	CASSLVVGGGKKETQYF
.	.	TRBV19	TRBJ2-6	TGTGCCAGTAGGGTCCAGGGGCGCTCTGGGGCCAACGTCCTGACTTTC	CASRVQGRSGANVLTF
.	TRBD1	TRBV28	TRBJ1-1	TGTGCCAGCAGCGGCCAAAGACAGGGGGGGTCGGACACTGAAGCTTTCTTT	CASSGQRQGGSDTEAFF
.	.	TRBV30	TRBJ1-1	TGTGCCTGGAGTGGCTTCGACCCGCGGCAAGCTTTCTTT	CAWSGFDPRQAFF
.	.	TRBV5-1	TRBJ1-2	TGCGCCAGCAGCTTCGGCGGGGGCAGCAACTATGGCTACACCTTC	CASSFGGGSNYGYTF
.	TRBD1	TRBV2	TRBJ2-2	TGTGCCAGCAGTGTCTACAGGGGAAACGGGGAGCTGTTTTTT	CASSVYRGNGELFF
.	.	TRBV28	TRBJ1-1	TGTGCCAGCAGTTTAGGTCAGGGACTTGAAGCTTTCTTT	CASSLGQGLEAFF
.	TRBD1	TRBV28	TRBJ1-2	TGTGCCAGCAGTACAGGGGCGTACTATGGCTACACCTTC	CASSTGAYYGYTF
.	TRBD1	TRBV5-1	TRBJ1-2	TGCGCCAGCAGCCCCCGGGACAGGTGGGCCTATGGCTACACCTTC	CASSPRDRWAYGYTF
few	TRBD1	TRBV13	TRBJ2-2	TGTGCCAGCAGCCCCCCCAACAGGGGGGAAAACACCGGGGAGCTGTTTTTT	CASSPPNRGENTGELFF
.	TRBD2	TRBV2	TRBJ2-7	TGTGCCAGCAGTGAACTAGCGGGGGGTCCTTACGAGCAGTACTTC	CASSELAGGPYEQYF
.	TRBD2	TRBV2	TRBJ2-1	TGTGCCAGCAGTGAGGCGGGACGGACGGGGGGTGAGCAGTTCTTC	CASSEAGRTGGEQFF
.	TRBD2	TRBV9	TRBJ2-1	TGTGCCAGCAGCGTAGAGGCGTCCGGGACTAGTTCCCATGAGCAGTTCTTC	CASSVEASGTSSHEQFF
few	.	TRBV14	TRBJ1-6	TGTGCCAGCAGCCAGTTGGGAGGGGGGGGTAATTCACCCCTCCACTTT	CASSQLGGGGNSPLHF
few	TRBD2	TRBV14	TRBJ2-3	TGTGCCAGCAGTCCGCTAGCGGGGGGCTCCACAGATACGCAGTATTTT	CASSPLAGGSTDTQYF